The present TCR beta chain was sequenced within a study of cytomegalovirus exposure and HLA in healthy donors. Germline V gene data show CDR1 as LNHDA and CDR2 as SQIVND (reference sequence). The length of the CDR3 is 15 residues. Trimming shortened V by 7 bases and J by 3 bases, and 15 bases separated the two germline ends. To note about this clone: The antigen is unknown.

Broader study findings: TCR beta sequences reportedly predicted most subjects' HLA-A and HLA-B alleles accurately.

The PCR made use of 60 Vbeta and 13 Jbeta primers. Clones were read by immunoSEQ multiplex PCR, and TCRdb kept only the in-frame ones, dropping some. Counted here are around 150,000 clones, approximately 78% occurring once; the ten biggest clones make up 3.5% to 4.5%. The chain combines TRBV19 with TRBJ1-4; the D gene is possibly TRBD1 (6 bases). Sequences were obtained from PBMCs. The TCR comes from a woman aged 40 to 55 in good health and CMV-seropositive. CDR3 protein: CASTPAGGPNEKLFF. As DNA, the CDR3 is TGTGCCAGTACCCCGGCGGGGGGCCCTAATGAAAAACTGTTTTTT.